Many counts were recorded for the clone carrying this TCR beta chain. Its antigen is unidentified. This sample stems from a study of T cell repertoires in cytomegalovirus infection. Study information: Indications of both CMV infection and matching HLA type were provided by public TCR beta signatures.

Via MiXCR, TCRdb re-called the reads, giving one row per CDR3 protein. This table has roughly 250,000 distinct CDR3 sequences, around an eighth appearing once. The CDR3 has 15 residues. V was cut by 5 bases and J by 2 bases, with 14 bases left in between. Per the germline V gene, CDR1 is MDHEN and CDR2 is SYDVKM. Study-wide results and limits: Based on cumulative public TCR beta family frequency, carriers of CMV plus the relevant HLA were identified. Predominance within the ex vivo response was attributable to HLA-C-restricted CMV-specific TCR beta clonotypes.

Sequenced: PBMCs. The sequence came from a human donor in good health (CMV status not recorded). Some clones in this sample may be carry-over from other donors' samples. V and J are TRBV28 and TRBJ2-3, with a weak D call TRBD2 (6 bases). The CDR3 reads CASSDGTLHTDTQYF. The CDR3 DNA follows: TGTGCCAGCAGTGACGGGACTTTACACACAGATACGCAGTATTTT.